This entry lists 32 T cell receptor beta chains sequenced from one sample in a study of T cell repertoires in cytomegalovirus infection (dated by TCRdb to the late 2010s). The sequencer was an Illumina HiSeq 1500. In TCRdb, the public reads were trimmed at Q25 with fastp and aligned with MiXCR, with productive beta chains retained. Each CDR3 protein appears once, grouped with its most common genes and DNA. This sample holds about 52,000 distinct CDR3 sequences; about 20% were observed only once. The top ten clones comprise about four fifths of the sample. The label giving this sample's treatment or condition can be read as: in vitro stimulation with specific CMV peptide epitopes to enrich CMV-specific T cells. Antigens for these TCRs are unknown. The starting material was CD8+ T cells from cultured PBMCs, obtained from culture after CMV antigen stimulation. These receptors were taken from a human donor in good health (CMV status not recorded). Some clones in this sample may be carry-over from other donors' samples.

This clonotype was seen a few times. The chain employs TRBV5-6 and TRBJ1-6; D is perhaps TRBD1 (5 bases). This CDR3 has 17 residues. Deletions cut 2 bases from V and 2 bases from J, with 14 bases between. Per the germline V gene, CDR1 is SGHDT and CDR2 is YYEEEE. The CDR3 here is CASSFWSRGAYNSPLHF. The CDR3 region has the DNA TGTGCCAGCAGCTTCTGGAGTAGGGGCGCCTATAATTCACCCCTCCACTTT. The complete variable domain, with remaining parts taken from reference TRBV5-6 and TRBJ1-6, reads DAGVTQSPTHLIKTRGQQVTLRCSPKSGHDTVSWYQQALGQGPQFIFQYYEEEERQRGNFPDRFSGHQFPNYSSELNVNALLLGDSALYLCASSFWSRGAYNSPLHFGNGTRLTVT.

Concerning this clonotype: A read error may produce the germline difference seen at one junction end. The V gene is TRBV12-3 or TRBV12-4, the J gene TRBJ2-5; the D is unclear. CDR3 length: 14 amino acids. For the CDR3, the DNA is TGTGCCAGCAGGTTAGGAACCTGGACAGAGACCCAGTACTTC. Amino acids: CASRLGTWTETQYF.

This rearrangement joins TRBV7-2 to TRBJ2-1; 7 nucleotides line up with TRBD2. V trimming: 6 bases; J trimming: 10 bases; junction bases outside the gene matches: 15. Germline values: CDR1 SGHTA, CDR2 FQGNSA. There are 15 residues in the CDR3. CDR3 coding DNA: TGTGCCAGCAGTTCAAGTGGGGGGGACTTTTTAGAGCAGTTCTTC. As protein: CASSSSGGDFLEQFF.

The V gene is TRBV11-2, the J gene TRBJ2-1; unclear D gene. Deletions cut 0 bases from V and 10 bases from J, with 10 bases between. Germline V CDR1 and CDR2: SGHAT, FQNNGV. CDR3 length: 13 residues. The CDR3 sequence is CASSLDPRTEQFF. The CDR3 coding sequence is TGTGCCAGCAGCTTAGATCCTCGGACGGAGCAGTTCTTC.

There are a few counts of this clonotype. The chain carries TRBV7-9 and TRBJ1-2; 10 bases match TRBD1. CDR1 and CDR2 (germline): SEHNR, FQNEAQ (reference sequence). CDR3 length equals 18 residues. The V and J ends lost 1 base and 2 bases, in that order; junction bases with no gene match: 10. The CDR3 region is CASSLGRDRGIVNYGYTF. The CDR3 DNA reads as TGTGCCAGCAGCTTAGGCCGGGACAGGGGAATCGTAAACTATGGCTACACCTTC.

This clonotype occurred a few times. This rearrangement joins TRBV28 to TRBJ2-7; possibly TRBD1 or TRBD2 for D (5 bases each). This CDR3 is built from 14 residues. Germline V gives CDR1 MDHEN, CDR2 SYDVKM. Between the trimmed V and J ends, which lost 6 bases and 7 bases, there was a span of 19 bases. DNA for the CDR3: TGTGCCAGCAGCTACGTAAGGGACCTGCCGGAGCAGTACTTC. Residues: CASSYVRDLPEQYF.

V and J are TRBV11-2 and TRBJ1-2; maybe TRBD1 (6 bases). The germline CDR1 and CDR2 sequences are SGHAT and FQNNGV. The CDR3 totals 14 residues. The ends were cut back, 5 bases at V and 3 bases at J, with 13 bases in the middle. CDR3 amino acids: CASSPGAGDYGYTF. The CDR3 DNA follows: TGTGCCAGCAGCCCAGGGGCAGGGGACTATGGCTACACCTTC.

V gene TRBV5-1 combines with J gene TRBJ1-4; D might be TRBD1 (6 bases). Germline loops: CDR1 SGHRS, CDR2 YFSETQ. Trimming pared 2 bases from V and 8 bases from J, leaving 13 bases between. CDR3 length equals 14 residues. DNA for the CDR3: TGCGCCAGCAGCTTTAGGGGGGACGAGGAAAAACTGTTTTTT. Residues: CASSFRGDEEKLFF.

The rearrangement uses TRBV20-1 and TRBJ2-1; D might be TRBD1 or TRBD2, each matching 5 bases. V was pared by 0 bases and J by 6 bases, with 15 bases between. Germline V gives CDR1 DFQATT, CDR2 SNEGSKA (reference sequence). The CDR3 is 15 amino acids. Here the CDR3 reads CSARDRYGASNEQFF. The CDR3 region has the DNA TGCAGTGCTAGAGATCGGTACGGGGCTTCCAATGAGCAGTTCTTC.

The V gene is TRBV7-6, the J gene TRBJ1-6; TRBD1 matches at 7 bases. The CDR3 runs to 17 residues. CDR1 and CDR2 (germline): SGHVS, FNYEAQ. V lost 5 bases and J lost 7; bases outside the gene matches: 14. In nucleotides, the CDR3 is TGTGCCAGCAGCCCTCTTAAGGGGGCGCCTCCAAATTCACCCCTCCACTTT. Amino acid sequence: CASSPLKGAPPNSPLHF.

This clonotype has only a few counts. The V and J genes are TRBV7-2 and TRBJ1-3; perhaps TRBD1 as D (6 bases). The length of the CDR3 is 17 residues. Germline V CDR1 and CDR2: SGHTA, FQGNSA. V was pared by 0 bases and J by 4 bases, with 16 bases between. The CDR3 reads CASSLALYQGSGNTIYF. The CDR3 nucleotides are TGTGCCAGCAGCTTAGCGCTTTACCAGGGGAGCGGAAACACCATATATTTT.

V is TRBV27 and J is TRBJ2-5; D is unclear. CDR3 length: 11 residues. V dropped 4 bases and J dropped 3 bases, with 3 bases sitting between them. Germline-derived CDR1 and CDR2 are MNHEY and SMNVEV (reference sequence). CDR3 sequence (DNA): TGTGCCAGCAGTTCGAAAGAGACCCAGTACTTC. Amino acids: CASSSKETQYF.

V usage is TRBV7-9 and J usage is TRBJ2-7; no definite D call. CDR1 is SEHNR and CDR2 is FQNEAQ in the germline V gene (reference sequence). Trimming left V 5 bases short and J 7 bases short, with 21 bases between. This CDR3 has 15 amino acids. The CDR3 DNA reads TGTGCCAGCAGCGCCCGGACGGATCCCCTTAAGGAGCAGTACTTC. This translates into CASSARTDPLKEQYF.

This clonotype was observed a handful of times. The J gene is TRBJ2-2, the V gene TRBV6-2 or TRBV6-3; perhaps TRBD2 as D (6 bases). The V end lost 5 bases, the J end lost 8 bases, and 18 bases lay between the germline ends. The CDR3 is 15 residues long. The V gene's germline CDR1 is MNHEY and CDR2 SVGEGT. This CDR3 reads CASSDLATGPGELFF. DNA of the CDR3: TGTGCCAGCAGTGACCTAGCGACTGGTCCGGGGGAGCTGTTTTTT.

V gene TRBV12-3 or TRBV12-4 combines with J gene TRBJ1-5; D is ambiguous. V was clipped by 6 bases and J by 7 bases, with 10 bases between them. CDR3 size: 12 residues. In DNA, the CDR3 is TGTGCCAGCAGCATTATGGGCCAGCCCCAGCATTTT. Protein sequence: CASSIMGQPQHF.

The rearrangement links TRBV6-2 or TRBV6-3 to TRBJ2-7; 11 nucleotides line up with TRBD1. Germline V gene lookup returns CDR1 MNHEY and CDR2 SVGEGT. Trimming cost V 3 bases and J 3 bases; bases outside gene matches: 4. This CDR3 contains 15 residues. The DNA of the CDR3 is TGTGCCAGCAGTTATCAGGGGACAGGGGGCTACGAGCAGTACTTC. Translation gives CASSYQGTGGYEQYF.

The chain employs TRBV7-9 and TRBJ2-7; unclear D gene. Germline V gene data show CDR1 as SEHNR and CDR2 as FQNEAQ (reference sequence). V was shortened by 5 bases and J by 0 bases, with 5 bases between the two germline ends. CDR3 length equals 12 residues. Here the CDR3 reads CASSTDSYEQYF. CDR3 nucleotides: TGTGCCAGCAGCACCGACTCCTACGAGCAGTACTTC.

The CDR3 protein is CASSHRRGADTQYF. The CDR3 region has the DNA TGTGCCAGCAGTCACCGTCGGGGAGCAGATACGCAGTATTTT. The chain recombines TRBV6-5 with TRBJ2-3; the D gene is possibly TRBD2 (5 bases). CDR1 MNHEY and CDR2 SVGAGI come from the germline V gene. The germline V and J ends were trimmed by 5 bases and 4 bases, with 13 bases remaining between them. This CDR3 is 14 amino acids long.

This clonotype has only a few counts. This chain uses TRBV29-1 with TRBJ2-7; D may be TRBD1 (5 bases). The length of the CDR3 is 13 residues. V lost 3 bases and J lost 1, with 10 bases in between. Germline CDR1 SQVTM, CDR2 ANQGSEA. The CDR3 nucleotides read TGCAGCGTTGATCTCGGACATTCCTACGAGCAGTACTTC. Amino acids: CSVDLGHSYEQYF.

The chain employs TRBV6-5 and TRBJ2-1; D possibly uses TRBD1 or TRBD2 (6 bases each). Germline loops: CDR1 MNHEY, CDR2 SVGAGI. V dropped 5 bases and J dropped 8 bases, with 19 bases sitting between them. The CDR3 is 15 residues long. Here the CDR3 reads CASSQTSGGPHEQFF. The CDR3 nucleotides read TGTGCCAGCAGTCAAACTAGTGGGGGGCCCCATGAGCAGTTCTTC.

The chain uses TRBV19 and TRBJ1-5; a weak D match, TRBD1 (5 bases). The ends were cut back, 1 base at V and 0 bases at J, with 7 bases in the middle. This CDR3 has 15 residues. From germline, CDR1 is LNHDA and CDR2 SQIVND (reference sequence). The CDR3 loop is CASSIGTLSNQPQHF. CDR3 DNA: TGTGCCAGTAGTATAGGGACACTTAGCAATCAGCCCCAGCATTTT. Complete variable domain (other parts from reference TRBV19 and TRBJ1-5): DGGITQSPKYLFRKEGQNVTLSCEQNLNHDAMYWYRQDPGQGLRLIYYSQIVNDFQKGDIAEGYSVSREKKESFPLTVTSAQKNPTAFYLCASSIGTLSNQPQHFGDGTRLSIL.

This clonotype was counted between two and nine times. V is TRBV7-8 and J is TRBJ1-2; 10 bases match TRBD1. CDR1 is SGHVS and CDR2 is FQNEAQ in the germline V gene. J was trimmed by 8 bases and V by 5 bases; bases with no gene match: 17. This CDR3 spans 17 amino acids. CDR3 coding DNA: TGTGCCAGCAGCCTTACTCCCGGGACAGGGGTTAAGTGGGGCTACACCTTC. Translation: CASSLTPGTGVKWGYTF.

This sequence joins TRBV12-3 or TRBV12-4 and TRBJ2-7; TRBD1 might be the D (6 bases). The CDR3 covers 14 residues. V lost 5 bases and J lost 2, with 13 bases in between. CDR3 residues: CASSASGAAYEQYF. CDR3 DNA: TGTGCCAGCAGTGCATCAGGGGCGGCCTACGAGCAGTACTTC.

This clonotype showed up just a few times. The chain recombines TRBV7-9 with TRBJ1-5, with D unresolved. The germline V and J ends were trimmed by 3 bases and 4 bases, with 4 bases remaining between them. This CDR3 is 12 amino acids long. The germline V gene encodes CDR1 SEHNR and CDR2 FQNEAQ (reference sequence). The CDR3 reads CASSFTNQPQHF. The CDR3 DNA sequence: TGTGCCAGCAGCTTCACAAATCAGCCCCAGCATTTT.

The gene calls are TRBV7-9 and TRBJ1-5; D gene uncertain. Germline V gene lookup returns CDR1 SEHNR and CDR2 FQNEAQ (reference sequence). Trimming took off 5 bases at V and 3 bases at J, with 14 bases between the two ends. The CDR3 length is 15 residues. The CDR3 bases are TGTGCCAGCAGCCCTGCTGGTCCGATCAATCAGCCCCAGCATTTT. It yields the protein CASSPAGPINQPQHF.

This clonotype was recorded many times. The CDR3 bases are TGTGCCAGTACCCAGGGACGGACTGGACTTTACAATGAGCAGTTCTTC. It encodes CASTQGRTGLYNEQFF. This chain links TRBV19 with TRBJ2-1; D possibly matches TRBD1 or TRBD2 (5 bases each). The germline V gene has CDR1 LNHDA and CDR2 SQIVND (reference sequence). V was trimmed by 7 bases and J by 4 bases, leaving 20 bases between them. The CDR3 runs to 16 residues.

This clonotype came up many times. V gene TRBV7-2 combines with J gene TRBJ1-4; D ambiguous. V was trimmed by 6 bases and J by 7 bases, leaving 15 bases between them. CDR1 SGHTA and CDR2 FQGNSA come from the germline V gene. CDR3 length: 14 residues. The CDR3: CASSLGLPPEKLFF. CDR3 coding DNA: TGTGCCAGCAGTCTCGGACTACCCCCTGAAAAACTGTTTTTT. Using reference TRBV7-2 and TRBJ1-4 for the parts outside the CDR3, the full variable domain is GAGVSQSPSNKVTEKGKDVELRCDPISGHTALYWYRQSLGQGLEFLIYFQGNSAPDKSGLPSDRFSAERTGGSVSTLTIQRTQQEDSAVYLCASSLGLPPEKLFFGSGTQLSVL.

The chain has TRBV12-3 or TRBV12-4 and TRBJ1-1; no clear D. The germline V and J ends were trimmed by 1 base and 2 bases, with 8 bases remaining between them. This CDR3 contains 14 residues. The CDR3 DNA is TGTGCCAGCAGTTTAGGAGGGTTCAACACTGAAGCTTTCTTT. It encodes CASSLGGFNTEAFF.

The chain carries TRBV7-9 and TRBJ1-4; TRBD1 matches at 8 bases. V shed 5 bases and J 8 bases; nucleotides not matched to a gene: 7. Per germline, CDR1 SEHNR and CDR2 FQNEAQ (reference sequence). The CDR3 spans 14 residues. Here the CDR3 reads CASSMDREVEKLFF. The CDR3 nucleotides read TGTGCCAGCAGCATGGACAGGGAAGTCGAAAAACTGTTTTTT. The full variable domain, in which reference TRBV7-9 and TRBJ1-4 provide the parts outside the CDR3, is DTGVSQNPRHKITKRGQNVTFRCDPISEHNRLYWYRQTLGQGPEFLTYFQNEAQLEKSRLLSDRFSAERPKGSFSTLEIQRTEQGDSAMYLCASSMDREVEKLFFGSGTQLSVL.

This clonotype appeared a few times. V gene TRBV27 combines with J gene TRBJ1-4; D uncertain. Germline V gives CDR1 MNHEY, CDR2 SMNVEV (reference sequence). The CDR3 extends over 16 amino acids. V was pared by 4 bases and J by 0 bases, with 12 bases between. The CDR3 region has the DNA TGTGCCAGCAGTTCGATTGGGATTGCAACTAATGAAAAACTGTTTTTT. The encoded protein is CASSSIGIATNEKLFF.

This chain connects TRBV12-3 or TRBV12-4 to TRBJ1-2; 10 nucleotides match TRBD1. This CDR3 spans 14 amino acids. V lost 1 base and J lost 6; bases outside the gene matches: 2. The CDR3 DNA sequence: TGTGCCAGCAGTTTAGGACAGGGGGCGAATGGCTACACCTTC. It specifies CASSLGQGANGYTF.

The CDR3 is CASSSQALRFF. DNA of the CDR3: TGTGCCAGCAGCTCACAGGCATTGAGGTTCTTC. The chain couples TRBV7-9 to TRBJ2-1, with D perhaps TRBD1 (5 bases). CDR1 and CDR2 from the germline V gene are SEHNR and FQNEAQ (reference sequence). Trimming took 4 bases from V and 15 from J, leaving 13 bases between them. The length of the CDR3 is 11 residues.